The 7 T cell receptor beta chains below were found in one sample sequenced in a study of T cell repertoires in cytomegalovirus infection (dated by TCRdb to the late 2010s). The run used an Illumina HiSeq 1500. Using fastp trimming at Q25 and MiXCR clonotype assembly, TCRdb reanalyzed the public sequencing data and kept in-frame beta chains. Every distinct CDR3 protein forms one entry, paired with its most common genes and DNA. The sample data list more than 95,000 distinct CDR3 sequences, and about 31% of these were observed just once. The ten top clones hold under 65% of the sample. No antigen is known for these receptors. In light of the paper, this sample's treatment or condition label describes: in vitro stimulation with specific CMV peptide epitopes to enrich CMV-specific T cells. Here the sequenced sample was CD8+ T cells from cultured PBMCs, taken from culture after CMV antigen stimulation. These TCRs come from a human donor in good health (CMV status not recorded). Some clones in this sample may be carry-over from other donors' samples.

This clonotype came up many times. J is TRBJ1-6 and V is TRBV7-2, with D unclear. Trimming stripped 0 bases from V and 8 bases from J, with 5 bases between. CDR1 is SGHTA, CDR2 FQGNSA, per germline. This CDR3 comprises 13 residues. CDR3: CASSLASHSPLHF. The DNA of the CDR3 is TGTGCCAGCAGCTTAGCTAGCCATTCACCCCTCCACTTT.

This rearrangement joins TRBV27 to TRBJ2-3, with 12 nucleotides matching TRBD2. The trim removed 6 bases at V and 1 base at J, leaving 11 bases unmatched. The length of the CDR3 is 18 residues. Germline V gene sequence: CDR1 MNHEY, CDR2 SMNVEV (reference sequence). In DNA form, the CDR3 reads TGTGCCAGCAGGCACCTAGCGGGGGGGCAATGGGGCACAGATACGCAGTATTTT. Its translation is CASRHLAGGQWGTDTQYF.

The chain combines TRBV10-3 with TRBJ2-1; 10 nucleotides line up with TRBD2. J lost 2 bases, V lost 2 bases, and 6 bases had no gene match. This CDR3 comprises 17 residues. Germline V CDR1 and CDR2: ENHRY, SYGVKD. The CDR3 bases are TGTGCCATCAGTGAGACATGGACTAGCGGTACCTACAATGAGCAGTTCTTC. It encodes CAISETWTSGTYNEQFF.

This clonotype was counted a single time. The junction differs from germline at one of its ends, possibly a read error. V usage is TRBV10-3 and J usage is TRBJ1-2; D unresolved. This CDR3 comprises 14 residues. Per the germline V gene, CDR1 is ENHRY and CDR2 is SYGVKD. Here the CDR3 reads CAISEPHMHYSYTF. CDR3 nucleotide sequence: TGTGCCATCAGTGAGCCCCACATGCACTATAGCTACACCTTC.

The rearrangement uses TRBV5-4 and TRBJ1-6, with unresolved D. The V end lost 3 bases, the J end lost 4 bases, and 14 bases lay between the germline ends. The CDR3 runs 16 residues. CDR1 and CDR2 (germline): SGHNT, YYREEE (reference sequence). This chain's CDR3 is CASSSWARGYNSPLHF. CDR3 bases: TGTGCCAGCAGCTCCTGGGCCCGAGGATATAATTCACCCCTCCACTTT.

This chain joins TRBV10-3 and TRBJ1-1; 9 bases map to TRBD1. Germline-derived CDR1 and CDR2 are ENHRY and SYGVKD. The trim removed 1 base at V and 4 bases at J, leaving 4 bases unmatched. The CDR3 contains 15 residues. CDR3: CAISELQGAGTEAFF. CDR3 DNA sequence: TGTGCCATCAGTGAGTTACAGGGGGCCGGCACTGAAGCTTTCTTT.

This clonotype was found many times. V and J are TRBV7-2 and TRBJ2-7; D is uncertain. Germline values: CDR1 SGHTA, CDR2 FQGNSA. The CDR3 length is 13 residues. Trimming pared 1 base from V and 2 bases from J, leaving 6 bases between. CDR3 in DNA: TGTGCCAGCAGCTTAGACGGCACCTACGAGCAGTACTTC. It translates to CASSLDGTYEQYF.